This entry lists 10 T cell receptor beta chains sequenced from one sample in a study of CD4+ T cells in melanoma. TCRdb keeps only in-frame clones here, not all; method: immunoSEQ multiplex PCR. The sample includes about 110,000 clones, 92% seen only once; the top ten take about 3.3%. The sample taken for sequencing was peripheral blood. The source of these receptors is a human donor with melanoma.

The chain combines TRBV18 with TRBJ1-2, with D tentatively TRBD1 (5 bases). The V end lost 3 bases, the J end lost 0 bases, and 11 bases lay between the germline ends. This CDR3 spans 15 amino acids. In germline, CDR1 is KGHSH, CDR2 LQKENI. The CDR3 DNA reads TGTGCCAGCTCACCCTCGGGAGGGGCTAACTATGGCTACACCTTC. Encoded protein: CASSPSGGANYGYTF.

The chain combines TRBV28 with TRBJ2-7, with D uncertain. Per germline, CDR1 MDHEN and CDR2 SYDVKM. V dropped 2 bases and J dropped 4 bases, with 3 bases sitting between them. The CDR3 has 11 residues. The CDR3 loop reads CASSLQYEQYF. DNA for the CDR3: TGTGCCAGCAGTTTACAGTACGAGCAGTACTTC.

The J gene is TRBJ2-3, the V gene TRBV10-2; D remains unclear. The V end lost 1 base, the J end lost 5 bases, and 4 bases lay between the germline ends. CDR3 length equals 12 residues. Germline CDR1 and CDR2: WSHSY and SAAADI. This CDR3 reads CASSEFLDTQYF. In DNA form, the CDR3 reads TGCGCCAGCAGTGAGTTTTTAGATACGCAGTATTTT.

This chain uses TRBV9 with TRBJ2-3; possibly TRBD1 or TRBD2 for D (5 bases each). Trimming pared 0 bases from V and 2 bases from J, leaving 13 bases between. This CDR3 has 16 residues. Germline-derived CDR1 and CDR2 are SGDLS and YYNGEE. The CDR3 bases are TGTGCCAGCAGCGTAGGGGGCTCGGGATACACAGATACGCAGTATTTT. As protein: CASSVGGSGYTDTQYF.

The chain employs TRBV5-1 and TRBJ2-3; D is unclear. Germline V gene sequence: CDR1 SGHRS, CDR2 YFSETQ. The CDR3 is 15 amino acids. V lost 4 bases and J 1 base, leaving 13 bases between the germline ends. In nucleotides, the CDR3 is TGCGCCAGCAGCCTAGGTAGCAGAGGCACAGATACGCAGTATTTT. Its protein product is CASSLGSRGTDTQYF. Looking up the rest from reference TRBV5-1 and TRBJ2-3 gives the full variable domain: KAGVTQTPRYLIKTRGQQVTLSCSPISGHRSVSWYQQTPGQGLQFLFEYFSETQRNKGNFPGRFSGRQFSNSRSEMNVSTLELGDSALYLCASSLGSRGTDTQYFGPGTRLTVL.

The gene calls are TRBV7-3 and TRBJ2-1; 10 bases line up with TRBD2. Germline V gene sequence: CDR1 SGHTA, CDR2 FQGTGA. The CDR3 is 13 amino acids. After removal of 6 bases from V and 9 bases from J, the junction contained 5 bases not matched to a gene. The CDR3 protein is CASRASGGPEQFF. In nucleotides, the CDR3 is TGTGCCAGCAGGGCTAGCGGGGGCCCTGAGCAGTTCTTC.

The gene calls are TRBV27 and TRBJ2-7; 7 nucleotides match TRBD1. The J segment lost 3 bases and the V segment lost 5 bases, leaving 7 bases of the junction unmatched. Germline V gene data show CDR1 as MNHEY and CDR2 as SMNVEV (reference sequence). CDR3 size: 14 residues. DNA for the CDR3: TGTGCCAGCAGTGCGCGGACAGGTCACTACGAGCAGTACTTC. Amino acids: CASSARTGHYEQYF.

In its sample, this clone was seen a few times. The rearrangement joins TRBV19 to TRBJ2-7, with 7 bases lining up with TRBD1. There are 16 residues in the CDR3. Germline V gene lookup returns CDR1 LNHDA and CDR2 SQIVND (reference sequence). V was clipped by 3 bases and J by 5 bases; unmatched bases: 13. The CDR3 DNA reads as TGTGCCAGTAGTATGGATCTAACAGGGGACATTGACGAGCAGTACTTC. Its translation: CASSMDLTGDIDEQYF. Using reference TRBV19 and TRBJ2-7 for the parts outside the CDR3, the full variable domain is DGGITQSPKYLFRKEGQNVTLSCEQNLNHDAMYWYRQDPGQGLRLIYYSQIVNDFQKGDIAEGYSVSREKKESFPLTVTSAQKNPTAFYLCASSMDLTGDIDEQYFGPGTRLTVT.

The J gene is TRBJ2-7, the V gene TRBV19, with 9 bases identical to TRBD1. The J segment lost 0 bases and the V segment lost 9 bases, leaving 6 bases of the junction unmatched. Germline CDR1 reads LNHDA; CDR2 reads SQIVND (reference sequence). This CDR3 spans 14 amino acids. The CDR3 loop reads CASAPGQGSYEQYF. The DNA of the CDR3 is TGTGCCAGCGCGCCGGGACAGGGCTCCTACGAGCAGTACTTC. The variable domain in full, completed from reference TRBV19 and TRBJ2-7, reads DGGITQSPKYLFRKEGQNVTLSCEQNLNHDAMYWYRQDPGQGLRLIYYSQIVNDFQKGDIAEGYSVSREKKESFPLTVTSAQKNPTAFYLCASAPGQGSYEQYFGPGTRLTVT.

The gene calls are TRBV11-2 and TRBJ2-1; D is ambiguous. V lost 1 base, J lost 10 bases, and 11 bases lay in between. CDR1 and CDR2 (germline): SGHAT, FQNNGV. This CDR3 contains 13 residues. Here the CDR3 reads CASSLGRAKEQFF. DNA of the CDR3: TGTGCCAGCAGCTTAGGTAGGGCTAAGGAGCAGTTCTTC.